The entry that follows covers one T cell receptor (beta chain) sequence. The target antigen is unknown. The data derive from a study of vaccination and CD4 T cells after COVID-19. The Oncomine TCR Beta short-read assay generated sequence data from the DNA of cultured CD4+ T cells. MiXCR was run by TCRdb on the PCR reads, yielding one entry per CDR3 protein. The repertoire holds 10,000 to 15,000 distinct CDR3 sequences, with around 74% as singletons. Treatment specified: approximately 10-day PBMC culture with coronavirus spike peptide pools or control peptides (ViraFEST assay). Antigen-specific T cells were expanded with peptide pools by ViraFEST, and TCRs were then sequenced. Wells contained roughly 2.2 million PBMCs each, and these were cultured with about 9.1 IU/ml IL-2 and around 10 ug/ml peptide pools. The CDR3 extends over 15 amino acids. V lost 5 bases to trimming and J lost 2 bases; unmatched junction nucleotides: 4. From germline, CDR1 is LNHDA and CDR2 SQIVND (reference sequence).

This chain connects TRBV19 to TRBJ2-3; TRBD1 matches 10 bases. Sequenced sample: CD4+ T cells from blood, cultured in vitro. This TCR came from a human donor who had recovered from COVID-19. DNA for the CDR3: TGTGCCAGTAGTCCCCGACAGGGGGCCACAGATACGCAGTATTTT. Its protein product is CASSPRQGATDTQYF.